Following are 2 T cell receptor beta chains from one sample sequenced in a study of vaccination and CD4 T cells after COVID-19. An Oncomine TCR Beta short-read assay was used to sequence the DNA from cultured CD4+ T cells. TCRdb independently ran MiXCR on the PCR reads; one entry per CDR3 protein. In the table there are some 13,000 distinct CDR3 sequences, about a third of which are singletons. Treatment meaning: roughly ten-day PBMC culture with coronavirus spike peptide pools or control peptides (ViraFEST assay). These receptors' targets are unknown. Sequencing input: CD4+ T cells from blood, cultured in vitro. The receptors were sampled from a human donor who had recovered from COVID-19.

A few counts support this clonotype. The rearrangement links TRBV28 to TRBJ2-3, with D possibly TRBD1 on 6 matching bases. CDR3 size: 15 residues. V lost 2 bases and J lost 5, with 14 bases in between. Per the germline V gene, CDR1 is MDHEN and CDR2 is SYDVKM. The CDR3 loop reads CASSLPGDLGDTQYF. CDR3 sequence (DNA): TGTGCCAGCAGTTTACCAGGGGATTTGGGAGATACGCAGTATTTT. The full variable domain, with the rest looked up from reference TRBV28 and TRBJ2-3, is DVKVTQSSRYLVKRTGEKVFLECVQDMDHENMFWYRQDPGLGLRLIYFSYDVKMKEKGDIPEGYSVSREKKERFSLILESASTNQTSMYLCASSLPGDLGDTQYFGPGTRLTVL.

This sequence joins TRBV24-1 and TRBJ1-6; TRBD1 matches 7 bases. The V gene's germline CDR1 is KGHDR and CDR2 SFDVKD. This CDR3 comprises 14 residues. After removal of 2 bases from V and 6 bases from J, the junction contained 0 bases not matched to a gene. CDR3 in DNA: TGTGCCACCAGTGATTCAGGGGGTAATTCACCCCTCCACTTT. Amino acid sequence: CATSDSGGNSPLHF.